The 26 T cell receptor beta chains presented below share a single source sample, sequenced in a study of T cell repertoires in cytomegalovirus infection. MiXCR, run by TCRdb on the reads, gives a single entry per CDR3 protein. The repertoire holds just under 550,000 distinct CDR3 sequences, with around a quarter as singletons. The sample consisted of PBMCs. All receptors derive from a human donor in good health (CMV status not recorded). Some clones in this sample may be carry-over from other donors' samples.

Only one count was recorded for this clonotype. The chain's CDR3 is CASTRDPGIRDGQFF. The CDR3 DNA sequence: TGTGCCAGCACCCGAGACCCCGGGATTCGGGACGGGCAGTTCTTC. The chain uses TRBV5-5 and TRBJ2-1; D tentatively fits TRBD1 or TRBD2 (5 bases each). The CDR3 runs to 15 residues. V was shortened by 6 bases and J by 12 bases, with 25 bases between the two germline ends. The germline V gene has CDR1 SGHKS and CDR2 YYEKEE (reference sequence).

This chain uses TRBV14 with TRBJ1-1; 7 bases line up with TRBD1. Germline CDR1 SGHDN, CDR2 FVKESK. V shed 1 base, J shed 4 bases, and the junction held 6 bases outside the gene matches. The CDR3 loop spans 15 amino acids. The chain's CDR3 is CASSQVGQVGTEAFF. As DNA, the CDR3 is TGTGCCAGCAGCCAAGTCGGACAGGTGGGCACTGAAGCTTTCTTT.

At least ten counts were recorded for this clonotype. The chain employs TRBV7-2 and TRBJ2-1; 12 nucleotides agree with TRBD2. The CDR3 has 16 residues. CDR1 SGHTA and CDR2 FQGNSA come from the germline V gene. The trim removed 0 bases at V and 9 bases at J, leaving 6 bases unmatched. DNA for the CDR3: TGTGCCAGCAGCTTAGCGCAGACTAGCGGGGGTCTTGAGCAGTTCTTC. This codes for CASSLAQTSGGLEQFF.

The chain links TRBV7-1 to TRBJ1-1; 8 nucleotides line up with TRBD1. TRBV7-1 is an ORF, and what it does is uncertain. V trimming: 6 bases; J trimming: 2 bases; junction bases outside the gene matches: 5. The CDR3 length is 14 residues. CDR3 loop: CASSPDRANTEAFF. The CDR3, as DNA: TGTGCCAGCAGTCCGGACAGGGCTAACACTGAAGCTTTCTTT.

The genes are TRBV6-8 and TRBJ2-7; 7 nucleotides match TRBD2. J was trimmed by 2 bases and V by 0 bases; bases with no gene match: 4. Per germline, CDR1 MNHGY and CDR2 SAAAGT. The CDR3 runs 15 residues. As DNA, the CDR3 is TGTGCCAGCAGTTACTCTGCTAGCGGTACCTACGAGCAGTACGTC. Protein product: CASSYSASGTYEQYV.

In this sample, this clonotype turned up many times. The CDR3 here is CASSLAVSTTDTQYF. As DNA, the CDR3 is TGTGCCAGCAGCTTAGCCGTTTCTACTACAGATACGCAGTATTTT. V gene TRBV7-2 combines with J gene TRBJ2-3; D not certain. Trimming cost V 0 bases and J 3 bases, with 10 bases left between them. The CDR3 covers 15 residues. The germline CDR1 and CDR2 sequences are SGHTA and FQGNSA.

The chain employs TRBV7-9 and TRBJ1-1; D call uncertain. Germline CDR1 and CDR2: SEHNR and FQNEAQ (reference sequence). The CDR3 sequence is 13 residues long. V was pared by 7 bases and J by 1 base, with 10 bases between. The CDR3: CASNLDGNTEAFF. DNA of the CDR3: TGTGCCAGCAACTTGGACGGGAACACTGAAGCTTTCTTT.

This clonotype was counted ten times or more. The CDR3 protein is CASSLESGGRTDTQYF. In DNA form, the CDR3 reads TGTGCCAGCAGCTTAGAGTCGGGGGGTCGCACAGATACGCAGTATTTT. V and J are TRBV7-2 and TRBJ2-3, with 7 bases lining up with TRBD2. This CDR3 region has 16 residues. Trimming removed 1 base from V and 1 base from J; junction bases left unmatched: 5. CDR1 is SGHTA, CDR2 FQGNSA, per germline.

Only a few counts were recorded for this clonotype. The chain uses TRBV11-2 and TRBJ2-3, with D possibly matching TRBD1 (6 bases). The ends were cut back, 2 bases at V and 2 bases at J, with 14 bases in the middle. The germline CDR1 and CDR2 sequences are SGHAT and FQNNGV. The CDR3 runs 16 residues. The CDR3 reads CASSLLDGQITDTQYF. The CDR3 DNA reads TGTGCCAGCAGCTTATTGGACGGACAGATCACAGATACGCAGTATTTT.

Only a few counts were recorded for this clonotype. The V call is TRBV4-1, the J call TRBJ2-5; 12 nucleotides align to TRBD1. The CDR3 is made up of 14 amino acids. V was clipped by 5 bases and J by 5 bases; unmatched bases: 3. Germline values: CDR1 MGHRA, CDR2 YSYEKL. CDR3 residues: CASSGTGGRETQYF. The DNA for the CDR3 is TGCGCCAGCAGCGGGACAGGGGGCAGGGAGACCCAGTACTTC.

This clonotype was recorded a few times. This chain connects TRBV19 to TRBJ2-4; 7 nucleotides line up with TRBD1. CDR1 and CDR2 (germline): LNHDA, SQIVND (reference sequence). The CDR3 is 17 residues long. J was trimmed by 0 bases and V by 10 bases; bases with no gene match: 15. The CDR3 DNA sequence: TGTGCCAACCCACAGGGGTATCAGTCCACAGCCAAAAACATTCAGTACTTC. It codes for CANPQGYQSTAKNIQYF.

This rearrangement joins TRBV30 to TRBJ1-4; D is possibly TRBD1 (6 bases). The V gene's germline CDR1 is GTSNPN and CDR2 SVGIG (reference sequence). This CDR3 region has 14 residues. The V gene lost 3 bases and the J gene lost 6 bases, with 14 bases spanning the gap. CDR3 protein: CAWSPRGLHEKLFF. Written as DNA, the CDR3 is TGTGCCTGGAGCCCCAGGGGATTGCATGAAAAACTGTTTTTT.

A word on this clonotype: This could be a read error, since a much larger clone is one nucleotide away. The rearrangement uses TRBV7-2 and TRBJ2-4; no clear D. Germline lookup yields CDR1 SGHTA and CDR2 FQGNSA. This CDR3 is 15 amino acids long. The DNA of the CDR3 is TGTGCCAGCAGCTTTGAGCGCCAAGCCAAAAACATTCGGTACTTC. This gives the protein CASSFERQAKNIRYF.

This sequence joins TRBV10-3 and TRBJ1-4, with 7 bases lining up with TRBD1. The J segment lost 5 bases and the V segment lost 5 bases, leaving 2 bases of the junction unmatched. In germline, CDR1 is ENHRY, CDR2 SYGVKD. CDR3 length: 13 residues. The CDR3 sequence is CAISSQGNEKLFF. As DNA, the CDR3 is TGTGCCATCAGTTCACAGGGGAATGAAAAACTGTTTTTT.

This chain uses TRBV10-3 with TRBJ1-2, with 9 bases fitting TRBD1. CDR3 length: 12 residues. The germline V gene has CDR1 ENHRY and CDR2 SYGVKD. V was pared by 8 bases and J by 5 bases, with 3 bases of the junction left unmatched. CDR3 sequence (DNA): TGTGCCATCGGGGGGACAGGGTATGGCTACACCTTC. This codes for CAIGGTGYGYTF.

This clonotype was observed a handful of times. The chain has TRBV7-6 and TRBJ1-1, with D possibly being TRBD1 (6 bases). With 4 bases removed from V and 2 bases from J, the gap between germline ends came to 11 bases. In germline, CDR1 is SGHVS, CDR2 FNYEAQ. This CDR3 region has 14 residues. DNA of the CDR3: TGTGCCAGCAGCTATTGGACAGACAACACTGAAGCTTTCTTT. Encoded protein: CASSYWTDNTEAFF.

This sequence joins TRBV10-3 and TRBJ2-6; D uncertain. From germline, CDR1 is ENHRY and CDR2 SYGVKD. The CDR3 is made up of 16 amino acids. V was clipped by 2 bases and J by 2 bases, with 10 bases between them. The CDR3 DNA follows: TGTGCCATCAGTGAGGGGGTGGGGACTGGGGCCAACGTCCTGACTTTC. It is translated as CAISEGVGTGANVLTF.

V and J are TRBV29-1 and TRBJ1-1; D is possibly TRBD1 (5 bases). This CDR3 is 12 amino acids long. Germline CDR1 reads SQVTM; CDR2 reads ANQGSEA. Trimming left V 7 bases short and J 3 bases short, with 12 bases between. CDR3: CSAQERYTEAFF. The DNA for the CDR3 is TGCAGCGCACAGGAGAGGTACACTGAAGCTTTCTTT.

The J gene is TRBJ2-2, the V gene TRBV20-1; 7 bases are shared with TRBD2. The CDR3 loop spans 16 amino acids. V lost 1 base and J lost 6; bases outside the gene matches: 11. The germline V gene encodes CDR1 DFQATT and CDR2 SNEGSKA (reference sequence). The CDR3 region has the DNA TGCAGTGCTAGAGTTGGCGGGAGCGCGAGAGCCGGGGAGCTGTTTTTT. Translation gives CSARVGGSARAGELFF.

The rearrangement links TRBV28 to TRBJ2-5; 11 positions agree with TRBD1. The germline V gene has CDR1 MDHEN and CDR2 SYDVKM. The CDR3 has 15 amino acids. V was pared by 7 bases and J by 3 bases, with 7 bases of the junction left unmatched. As DNA, the CDR3 is TGTGCCAGCACCCAGGACAGGGGGCGGAAAGAGACCCAGTACTTC. Translating gives CASTQDRGRKETQYF.

This clonotype was recorded a few times. The rearrangement uses TRBV4-3 and TRBJ2-3; 12 bases line up with TRBD2. V lost 4 bases, J lost 7 bases, and 6 bases stayed unmatched. The CDR3 covers 15 residues. Germline loops: CDR1 LGHNA, CDR2 YSLEER. The CDR3, as DNA: TGCGCCAGCAGCCCCACTAGCGGGAGGTTAAATACGCAGTATTTT. This translates into CASSPTSGRLNTQYF.

This clonotype has at least ten counts. V is TRBV7-8 and J is TRBJ1-2; maybe TRBD1 (6 bases). Trimming stripped 5 bases from V and 2 bases from J, with 18 bases between. The CDR3 covers 16 residues. Germline lookup yields CDR1 SGHVS and CDR2 FQNEAQ. CDR3 nucleotides: TGTGCCAGCAGCAACCATCAGGGGAGGGGGAACTATGGCTACACCTTC. The encoded protein is CASSNHQGRGNYGYTF.

This clonotype was observed a few times. V gene TRBV2 combines with J gene TRBJ2-1; D not certain. Trimming stripped 7 bases from V and 4 bases from J, with 14 bases between. The germline gives CDR1 SNHLY, CDR2 FYNNEI. The CDR3 totals 14 residues. For the CDR3, the DNA is TGTGCCAGCAATCTGACCCCCGGATACAATGAGCAGTTCTTC. Translated, it gives CASNLTPGYNEQFF.

CDR3 sequence: CASSQEGNYNEQFF. The CDR3 nucleotides read TGTGCCAGCAGCCAAGAGGGCAACTACAATGAGCAGTTCTTC. The V call is TRBV3-1, the J call TRBJ2-1; no definite D call. In germline, CDR1 is LGHDT, CDR2 YNNKEL (reference sequence). CDR3 length: 14 amino acids. Trimming removed 0 bases at V and 3 bases at J, with 6 bases between.

The genes are TRBV18 and TRBJ2-7; D uncertain. The CDR3 extends over 13 amino acids. Trimming shortened V by 6 bases and J by 5 bases, and 14 bases separated the two germline ends. Germline CDR1 is KGHSH and CDR2 is LQKENI. The CDR3 DNA reads as TGTGCCAGCTCCCCGGGTCCCAACCACGAGCAGTACGTC. Its translation: CASSPGPNHEQYV.

This chain connects TRBV12-3 or TRBV12-4 to TRBJ1-3, with 8 bases lining up with TRBD1. The V segment lost 6 bases and the J segment 4 bases; nucleotides outside the gene matches: 8. The CDR3 consists of 15 residues. The CDR3 DNA is TGTGCCAGCAGCCCTCAGGGGGCTGGAGGAAACACCATATATTTT. It specifies CASSPQGAGGNTIYF.